Sequencing of this T cell receptor (beta chain) was carried out in a study of blood T cell repertoires in COVID-19 (dated by TCRdb to 2018 to 2020). About the study as a whole: Collaborator samples came from the United States, Italy and Spain and covered acute and convalescent phases of COVID-19. Deeply sampled blood TCRbeta repertoires from subjects exposed to, actively infected with, or recovered from COVID-19 were included in the dataset. The repertoires were made available in a free public database intended to serve as a resource for research on the immune response to SARS-CoV-2. Samples were obtained from the ongoing ImmuneRACE study (first 160 participants) and from over 1,000 subjects provided by 6 global collaborators. Where HLA class I and class II types were available, the types were taken from metadata supplied by the sample provider, not from assay-based typing. The prospective study material was composed of cDNA or gDNA derived from T cells, B-cell-depleted T cells, or PBMCs. Sample metadata almost always included a de-identified subject ID, COVID-19 status, age in years and sex.

For this clone: No antigen is known for it. Per-nucleotide qualities are absent, and no much larger clonotype sits a single base away.

Participants in the prospective study were enrolled through a virtual design, were aged about 18 to 100 years, and lived in about 25 United States geographic areas. In the prospective study, participants were assigned to cohorts based on the clinical history participants reported in a screening survey and a study questionnaire. Recovered participants in ImmuneRACE Cohort 3 were defined by two consecutive negative NP/OP PCR tests, clearance by a healthcare professional, or resolution of symptoms. In the prospective study, whole blood, serum and a nasopharyngeal or oropharyngeal swab were collected from each participant by mobile phlebotomists. Participants in the prospective study had the option to provide additional blood draws and questionnaires over a 2-month period. Before DNA extraction, prospective study blood samples were shipped either frozen or at room temperature. The paper's findings and limits, for the study overall: Clinical and demographic metadata were provided uncurated, with the amount varying by source and participant.

The immunoSEQ Assay, a bias-controlled multiplex PCR, was used to amplify TCRbeta CDR3 regions from genomic DNA. Under the source paper's analysis protocol: Nucleated cell counts per sample were estimated from amplification of reference gene primers within the assay. Sequence reads were collapsed and filtered to measure the absolute abundance of every unique TCRbeta CDR3 rearrangement. For each sample, productive Simpson clonality was calculated as the square root of Simpson's diversity index across productive rearrangements. TCRdb's version of the immuneACCESS table is confined to in-frame rearrangements and falls short of the full clone set. An unresolved V gene accounts for under half of the shortfall where checked; the remainder is of unknown origin. V and J calls and clone size are copied from that table; D and trimming were computed from the DNA. Here the sample has about 390,000 clones; approximately 87% occur a single time. Roughly a tenth of the sample lies in the top ten.

The TCR was taken from a woman aged 50 to 60 who had recovered from COVID-19. Sequencing was carried out using PBMCs or T cells enriched from blood (not recorded which).

The DNA sequence reads TGCAGTGCTAGTGTGGGGACAGGGCGCTATGGCTACACCTTC. Translated, it reads CSASVGTGRYGYTF. Recombination connected TRBV20-1 to TRBJ1-2, with 9 bases aligning to TRBD1. From the cysteine through the phenylalanine, the CDR3 covers 14 amino acids. CDR3 DNA only is kept here, 42 bases in frame from base 1. The germline V end is reduced by 3 bases and the J end by 4 bases; junction bases left unmatched: 6. CDR1 and CDR2 were assigned from the germline V gene (reference sequence) as DFQATT and SNEGSKA.